This entry lists 21 T cell receptor beta chains sequenced from one sample in a study of shared clonotypes between healthy human individuals. Data came from immunoSEQ multiplex PCR; TCRdb stores just in-frame clones and leaves some out. The sample yields roughly 170,000 clones, roughly 70% seen once. The sequencing sample was made of memory CD4+ T cells sorted from blood. Stated subset: CD45RA-negative fraction. The receptors shown here come from a young man in good health.

V gene TRBV21-1 combines with J gene TRBJ2-7; the table names TRBD1, a call not compared with the DNA. TRBV21-1 is reported as a pseudogene. The CDR3 is 22 residues long. CDR3 DNA: TGTGCCAGCATACACGAGGACAGGGGGCTAGCGGGGATTGGGATTGCGAGCTACGAGCAGTACTTC. It specifies CASIHEDRGLAGIGIASYEQYF.

CDR3 nucleotides: TGTGCCAGCGGGCAGGGGAGCCACGAGCAGTACTTC. This sequence encodes CASGQGSHEQYF. The chain carries TRBV7-9 and TRBJ2-7; D might be TRBD1 (6 bases). V lost 8 bases and J 5 bases, leaving 13 bases between the germline ends. This CDR3 has 12 residues. Germline loops: CDR1 SEHNR, CDR2 FQNEAQ (reference sequence).

V and J are TRBV7-3 and TRBJ1-1, with 11 positions matching TRBD1. The CDR3 loop spans 16 amino acids. Germline trimming cut 5 bases from V and 4 bases from J; bases unmatched to any gene: 9. The V gene's germline CDR1 is SGHTA and CDR2 FQGTGA. CDR3 DNA: TGTGCCAGCAGCCCTATAAGGGGGACAGGGGGCACTGAAGCTTTCTTT. Translation: CASSPIRGTGGTEAFF. Full variable domain (rest looked up from reference TRBV7-3 and TRBJ1-1): GAGVSQTPSNKVTEKGKYVELRCDPISGHTALYWYRQSLGQGPEFLIYFQGTGAADDSGLPNDRFFAVRPEGSVSTLKIQRTERGDSAVYLCASSPIRGTGGTEAFFGQGTRLTVV.

This clone was seen a few times. The CDR3 protein is CASSETGANTEAFF. DNA of the CDR3: TGTGCCAGCAGTGAAACAGGGGCGAACACTGAAGCTTTCTTT. This rearrangement joins TRBV2 to TRBJ1-1, with 7 bases aligning to TRBD1. The junction had 1 base not matched to a gene; V was cut back by 2 bases and J by 1 base. CDR3 length equals 14 residues. The germline V gene has CDR1 SNHLY and CDR2 FYNNEI.

This clone was detected only a few times. The chain carries TRBV18 and TRBJ2-5; D not certain. Germline CDR1 KGHSH, CDR2 LQKENI. The CDR3 is 12 amino acids. Trimming took 1 base from V and 3 from J, leaving 3 bases between them. The CDR3 DNA sequence: TGTGCCAGCTCACCACTGAAAGAGACCCAGTACTTC. This codes for CASSPLKETQYF.

The CDR3 sequence is CASSQGGTGSTNEKLFF. The CDR3 region has the DNA TGCGCCAGCAGCCAAGGAGGGACAGGATCAACTAATGAAAAACTGTTTTTT. The rearrangement links TRBV4-3 to TRBJ1-4, with 8 bases matching TRBD1. Looked up from germline, CDR1 is LGHNA and CDR2 is YSLEER. Germline trimming cut 1 base from V and 0 bases from J; bases unmatched to any gene: 4. This CDR3 has 17 residues.

J is TRBJ2-1 and V is TRBV18, with D perhaps matching TRBD1 (6 bases). From germline, CDR1 is KGHSH and CDR2 LQKENI. The CDR3 covers 15 residues. V was pared by 5 bases and J by 3 bases, with 14 bases between. In nucleotides, the CDR3 is TGTGCCAGCTCAGCTGGACAGATTTACTACAATGAGCAGTTCTTC. It yields the protein CASSAGQIYYNEQFF.

The chain has TRBV9 and TRBJ2-5; 10 nucleotides agree with TRBD2. The V gene end was trimmed by 0 bases and the J gene end by 5 bases; junction bases not matched to a gene: 7. Germline-derived CDR1 and CDR2 are SGDLS and YYNGEE. The CDR3 runs 16 residues. The CDR3 loop is CASSVAPSGSGETQYF. The DNA of the CDR3 is TGTGCCAGCAGCGTAGCCCCTAGCGGGAGTGGGGAGACCCAGTACTTC.

Remarks on this clone: Other nucleotide sequences from this sample produce the same CDR3. The chain uses TRBV18 and TRBJ2-5, with unresolved D. V was shortened by 3 bases and J by 1 base, with 3 bases between the two germline ends. The CDR3 spans 12 residues. The germline gives CDR1 KGHSH, CDR2 LQKENI. CDR3 sequence: CASSPLQETQYF. In DNA form, the CDR3 reads TGTGCCAGCTCACCCCTCCAAGAGACCCAGTACTTC.

This chain connects TRBV10-3 to TRBJ2-3; 9 bases line up with TRBD2. The CDR3 has 17 amino acids. Trimming removed 4 bases from V and 0 bases from J; junction bases left unmatched: 8. The germline V gene has CDR1 ENHRY and CDR2 SYGVKD. The CDR3 coding sequence is TGTGCCATCAGTGGCCCAACTAGCGGGTTTAGCACAGATACGCAGTATTTT. Amino acid sequence: CAISGPTSGFSTDTQYF.

V is TRBV7-2 and J is TRBJ2-6; TRBD1 is a possible D gene (6 bases). The ends were cut back, 6 bases at V and 2 bases at J, with 17 bases in the middle. CDR1 and CDR2 from the germline V gene are SGHTA and FQGNSA. The CDR3 is 17 residues long. The CDR3 nucleotides read TGTGCCAGCAGTATTAAAAAGGGGGAAACTGGGGCCAACGTCCTGACTTTC. It encodes CASSIKKGETGANVLTF.

The DNA for the CDR3 is TGTGCCAGCAGTTCTTACCGGGACAGGGGTTCCTACGAGCAGTACTTC. Its protein product is CASSSYRDRGSYEQYF. The chain couples TRBV28 to TRBJ2-7; 10 nucleotides agree with TRBD1. This CDR3 has 16 residues. Trimming at V came to 4 bases and at J to 1 base, leaving 7 bases not matched to a gene. Germline assignment: CDR1 MDHEN and CDR2 SYDVKM.

This chain links TRBV7-9 with TRBJ2-1, with TRBD2 matching 9 bases. Trimming cost V 6 bases and J 6 bases; bases outside gene matches: 15. The CDR3 has 17 amino acids. CDR1 and CDR2 (germline): SEHNR, FQNEAQ (reference sequence). The chain's CDR3 is CASSFFGGGDNGNEQFF. CDR3 in DNA: TGTGCCAGCAGTTTCTTTGGCGGGGGGGATAACGGCAATGAGCAGTTCTTC.

The V call is TRBV10-3, the J call TRBJ2-1; TRBD1 matches 7 bases. Germline V CDR1 and CDR2: ENHRY, SYGVKD. The CDR3 has 13 residues. Trimming removed 6 bases from V and 2 bases from J; junction bases left unmatched: 1. The CDR3 DNA reads TGTGCCATCAGCGGACAGGCCTACAATGAGCAGTTCTTC. It translates to CAISGQAYNEQFF.

CDR3 nucleotides: TGTGCCAGCTCACCCCCGGGAAGCAGCATCCATGAGCAGTTCTTC. Translating gives CASSPPGSSIHEQFF. The V gene is TRBV18, the J gene TRBJ2-1, with D tentatively TRBD2 (5 bases). Germline values: CDR1 KGHSH, CDR2 LQKENI. This CDR3 has 15 amino acids. The V and J ends lost 3 bases and 8 bases respectively, with 17 bases between them.

The chain uses TRBV2 and TRBJ2-2; possibly TRBD1 for D (5 bases). Germline values: CDR1 SNHLY, CDR2 FYNNEI. Between the trimmed V and J ends, which lost 7 bases and 8 bases, there was a span of 14 bases. The CDR3 is 13 residues long. The CDR3 loop is CASTDGRVGELFF. CDR3 nucleotide sequence: TGTGCCAGCACCGACGGCAGGGTAGGGGAGCTGTTTTTT.

The chain employs TRBV11-2 and TRBJ2-1, with 16 bases that match TRBD2. Unmatched junction bases numbered 9, after V lost 5 bases and J lost 8 bases. Germline lookup yields CDR1 SGHAT and CDR2 FQNNGV. The CDR3 spans 17 residues. CDR3 in amino acids: CASSPPGLAGGGDEQFF. In nucleotides, the CDR3 is TGTGCCAGCAGCCCCCCGGGACTAGCGGGAGGGGGGGATGAGCAGTTCTTC.

The chain combines TRBV2 with TRBJ1-1; D is uncertain. Germline CDR1 and CDR2: SNHLY and FYNNEI. The CDR3 loop spans 13 amino acids. Between the trimmed V and J ends, which lost 4 bases and 1 base, there was a span of 7 bases. In DNA, the CDR3 is TGTGCCAGCAGTGCCCAGCCGAACACTGAAGCTTTCTTT. The encoded protein is CASSAQPNTEAFF.

The genes are TRBV9 and TRBJ2-7, with no clear D. CDR1 SGDLS and CDR2 YYNGEE come from the germline V gene. This CDR3 is built from 12 residues. Trimming pared 3 bases from V and 3 bases from J, leaving 7 bases between. The CDR3 sequence: CASSATNYEQYF. The CDR3 DNA follows: TGTGCCAGCAGCGCCACCAACTACGAGCAGTACTTC.

The chain recombines TRBV6-1 with TRBJ2-7, with D possibly matching TRBD1 (5 bases). V gave up 7 bases and J gave up 7 bases, with 17 bases separating them. This CDR3 comprises 13 residues. Germline V lookup: CDR1 MNHNS, CDR2 SASEGT. The DNA for the CDR3 is TGTGCCAGCAAAGATTTACCAGCAGGGGAGCAGTACTTC. Translation gives CASKDLPAGEQYF.

V gene TRBV2 combines with J gene TRBJ1-4; D gene unclear. Looked up from germline, CDR1 is SNHLY and CDR2 is FYNNEI. The V end lost 4 bases, the J end lost 7 bases, and 10 bases lay between the germline ends. The CDR3 totals 13 residues. The CDR3 is CASSVEQVEKLFF. CDR3 sequence (DNA): TGTGCCAGCAGTGTAGAACAAGTTGAAAAACTGTTTTTT.